These T cell receptor beta chains were read from a single sample in a study of blood T cells in healthy people across ages. TCRdb itself ran the 5' RACE reads through MiXCR, one entry per CDR3 protein. The repertoire holds over 1,200,000 distinct CDR3 sequences, with approximately 59% as singletons. The sequencing sample was made of blood. These TCRs come from a man between 18 and 29 years old in good health. The conserved cysteine and the conserved F or W are not part of the CDR3 here. The order of the fields is V gene, CDR3 protein.

>TRBV5-1
SSSLGTGSNEQY
>TRBV15
ATSRSRDRRNEQF
>TRBV7-6
ASSLAEAGRWNGYT
>TRBV15
ATSRDAQDEQF
>TRBV6-2/TRBV6-3
ASSYSGKQGRRNTIY
>TRBV28
ASSTPLAGLEEKLF
>TRBV10-3
VSSYGDRGGNEQF
>TRBV30
AWSMDLYHPSYGYT
>TRBV5-1
ASRVGVNQPQH
>TRBV7-8
ASSLAFATSSYNSPLH
>TRBV7-8
ASSSLTVTPQH
>TRBV3-1
ASSYSVVAEYEQY
>TRBV24-1
ATSGSSGRTGELF
>TRBV7-9
ASTLGQETQY
>TRBV4-3
ASSQEERNSGANVLT
>TRBV24-1
ATSTEYSNQPQH
>TRBV6-1
ASSEQSLYEQY
>TRBV4-2
ASSHPTGLGLGQY
>TRBV4-3
ASSQGFNTDTQY
>TRBV7-2
ASARSQNYGYT
>TRBV20-1
SARDQASGANVLT
>TRBV4-1
ASSQDLSSGEGETQY
>TRBV27
ASSFGTGGSETQY
>TRBV4-1
ASSQDHSLSSGANVLT
>TRBV18
ASSKGQGAYQETQC
>TRBV28
ASRQKASGTNGY
>TRBV27
ASRLGGPSTDTQY
>TRBV3-1
AGSPRDKPYYEQY
>TRBV7-2
ASSPAVSSYNSPLH
>TRBV12-3/TRBV12-4
ASSLTNYGHT
>TRBV6-5
ASSYSAVATNEKLF
>TRBV20-1
SAERGRKNIQY
>TRBV27
ASSYGVTNEQF
>TRBV6-5
ASSFGGGASNEKLF
>TRBV20-1
SARSPGQDSYNEQF
>TRBV12-3/TRBV12-4
ASRPDRFRKLF
>TRBV6-1
ASSRGTDPSTDTQY
>TRBV6-1
ASSEAFGRVNYGYT
>TRBV24-1
ATSDRRTGSWNEQF
>TRBV28
ASSLMGQGVEY
>TRBV29-1
SVMDAWWLEAF
>TRBV11-2
ASSPFPPGTLHYGYT
>TRBV7-9
ASSLTTSGDNEQF
>TRBV12-3/TRBV12-4
ASRRYSMDGYT
>TRBV2
ASSEEGGGTGELF
>TRBV12-3/TRBV12-4
ASNLAADTQY
>TRBV6-5
ASSYRYPRGLEAF
>TRBV6-2/TRBV6-3
ASRSGAGGYNEQF
>TRBV15
ATSRARDSRRYGYT
>TRBV6-5
ASSRGTGDEKLF